The entry that follows covers one T cell receptor (beta chain) sequence. The repertoire was sequenced with immunoSEQ multiplex PCR; TCRdb's copy has only in-frame clones and lacks some. The sample consists of tens of thousands of clones, approximately 83% of them appearing once. The time point is: pretreatment peripheral blood. The entry originates in a study of PD-L1 blockade in urothelial cancer. V lost 0 bases and J lost 1, with 12 bases in between. Germline V lookup: CDR1 SGHNT, CDR2 YYREEE (reference sequence). This CDR3 has 16 residues. Sequenced material: PBMCs, taken around atezolizumab (anti-PD-L1) treatment. The origin of this receptor is a man between 60 and 75 years old with urothelial cancer. The chain recombines TRBV5-4 with TRBJ2-3; TRBD1 is a possible D gene (6 bases). In nucleotides, the CDR3 is TGTGCCAGCAGCTTGGGGGGGCAGTGGGGCACAGATACGCAGTATTTT. Protein product: CASSLGGQWGTDTQYF.